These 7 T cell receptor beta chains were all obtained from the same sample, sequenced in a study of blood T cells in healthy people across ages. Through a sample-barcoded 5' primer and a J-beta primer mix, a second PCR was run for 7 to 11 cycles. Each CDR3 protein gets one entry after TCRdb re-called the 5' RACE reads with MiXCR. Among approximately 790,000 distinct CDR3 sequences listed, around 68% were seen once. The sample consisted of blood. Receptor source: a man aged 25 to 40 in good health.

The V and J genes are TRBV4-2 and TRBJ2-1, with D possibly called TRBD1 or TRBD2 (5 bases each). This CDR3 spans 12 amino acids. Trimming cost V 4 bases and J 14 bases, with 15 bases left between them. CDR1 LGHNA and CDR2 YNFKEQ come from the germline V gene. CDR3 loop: CASSPTGTAEFF. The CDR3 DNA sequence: TGTGCCAGCAGCCCGACCGGGACCGCCGAGTTCTTC.

Here the CDR3 DNA reads TGTGCCATCAGTGAGTCGACTCAAGGGTACCAAGAGACCCAGTACTTC. This sequence encodes CAISESTQGYQETQYF. This chain connects TRBV10-3 to TRBJ2-5; D gene ambiguous. The length of the CDR3 is 16 residues. Looked up from germline, CDR1 is ENHRY and CDR2 is SYGVKD. Trimming took 0 bases from V and 0 from J, leaving 11 bases between them.

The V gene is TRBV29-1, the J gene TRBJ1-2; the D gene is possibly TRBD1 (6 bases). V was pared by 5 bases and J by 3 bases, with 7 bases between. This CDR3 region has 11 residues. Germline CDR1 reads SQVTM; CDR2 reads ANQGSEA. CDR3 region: CSVRQDYGYTF. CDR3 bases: TGCAGCGTTCGACAGGACTATGGCTACACCTTC. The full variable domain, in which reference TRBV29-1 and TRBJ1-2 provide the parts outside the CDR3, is SAVISQKPSRDICQRGTSLTIQCQVDSQVTMMFWYRQQPGQSLTLIATANQGSEATYESGFVIDKFPISRPNLTFSTLTVSNMSPEDSSIYLCSVRQDYGYTFGSGTRLTVV.

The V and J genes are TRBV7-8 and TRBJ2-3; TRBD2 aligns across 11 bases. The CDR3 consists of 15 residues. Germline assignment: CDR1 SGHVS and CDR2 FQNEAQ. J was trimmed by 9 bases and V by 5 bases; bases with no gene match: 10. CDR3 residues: CASSDSGGAGGTQYF. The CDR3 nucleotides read TGTGCCAGCAGCGATAGCGGGGGGGCCGGTGGCACGCAGTATTTT.

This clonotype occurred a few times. As DNA, the CDR3 is TGTGCCAGCAGTTGGACAGGCTCATCACCCCTCCACTTT. This codes for CASSWTGSSPLHF. The chain combines TRBV28 with TRBJ1-6, with TRBD1 matching 7 bases. J lost 10 bases, V lost 4 bases, and 4 bases had no gene match. The CDR3 spans 13 residues. Germline V lookup: CDR1 MDHEN, CDR2 SYDVKM.

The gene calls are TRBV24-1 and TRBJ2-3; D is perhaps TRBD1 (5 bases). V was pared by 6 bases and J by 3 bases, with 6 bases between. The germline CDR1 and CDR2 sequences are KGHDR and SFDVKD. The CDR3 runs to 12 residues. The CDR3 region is CATSKGTDTQYF. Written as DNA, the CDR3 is TGTGCCACCAGTAAGGGGACAGATACGCAGTATTTT.

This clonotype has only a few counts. The CDR3 sequence: CASSPRTSGYEQYF. The CDR3 DNA reads as TGTGCCAGCAGCCCCCGGACTAGCGGCTACGAGCAGTACTTC. The rearrangement joins TRBV2 to TRBJ2-7; 10 positions match TRBD2. The V gene end was trimmed by 6 bases and the J gene end by 3 bases; junction bases not matched to a gene: 5. Germline V gene data show CDR1 as SNHLY and CDR2 as FYNNEI. This CDR3 has 14 amino acids.